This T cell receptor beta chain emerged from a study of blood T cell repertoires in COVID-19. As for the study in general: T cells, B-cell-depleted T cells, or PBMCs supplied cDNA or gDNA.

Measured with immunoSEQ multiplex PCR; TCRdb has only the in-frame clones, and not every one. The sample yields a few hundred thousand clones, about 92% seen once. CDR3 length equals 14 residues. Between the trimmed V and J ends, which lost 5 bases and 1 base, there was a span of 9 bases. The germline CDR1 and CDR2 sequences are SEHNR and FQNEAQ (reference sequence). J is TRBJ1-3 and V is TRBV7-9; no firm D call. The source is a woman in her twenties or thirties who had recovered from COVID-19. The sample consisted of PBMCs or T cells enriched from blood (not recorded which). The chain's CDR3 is CASSLSGSGNTIYF. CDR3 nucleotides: TGTGCCAGCAGCCTTAGCGGGTCTGGAAACACCATATATTTT.